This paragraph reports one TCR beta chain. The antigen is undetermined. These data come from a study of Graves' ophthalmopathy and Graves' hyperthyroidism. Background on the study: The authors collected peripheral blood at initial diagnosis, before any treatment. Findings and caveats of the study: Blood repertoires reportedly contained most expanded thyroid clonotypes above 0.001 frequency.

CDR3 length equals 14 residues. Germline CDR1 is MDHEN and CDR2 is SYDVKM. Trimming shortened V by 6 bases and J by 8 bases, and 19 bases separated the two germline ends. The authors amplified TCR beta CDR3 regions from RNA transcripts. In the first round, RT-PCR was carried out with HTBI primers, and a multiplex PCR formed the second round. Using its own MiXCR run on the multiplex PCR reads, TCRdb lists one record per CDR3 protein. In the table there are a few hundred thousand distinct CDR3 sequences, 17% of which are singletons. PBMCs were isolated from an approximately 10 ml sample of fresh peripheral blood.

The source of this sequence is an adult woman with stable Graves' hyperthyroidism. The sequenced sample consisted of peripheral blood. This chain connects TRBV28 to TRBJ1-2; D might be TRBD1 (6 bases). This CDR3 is CASSVGQNFWGYTF. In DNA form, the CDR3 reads TGTGCCAGCAGCGTAGGACAGAACTTCTGGGGCTACACCTTC.